A selection of T cell receptor beta chains follows, all from one sample in a study of OX40 agonist ivuxolimab in advanced cancers. Repertoires were generated with immunoSEQ multiplex PCR, while TCRdb's copy carries only in-frame clones and drops some. In the table there are tens of thousands of clones, over 80% of which are singletons. Sequences were derived from CD4+ or CD8+ T cells sorted from blood, sampled in a trial of the OX40 agonist ivuxolimab. These receptors came from an adult with an advanced solid tumor such as melanoma, head and neck, liver or kidney cancer. CDR3s include the opening cysteine and the closing phenylalanine or tryptophan. The order of the fields is D gene, clone size, V gene, J gene, CDR3 DNA, CDR3 protein. The D gene is left open where the match is weak. Clone size appears in some rows only: once, few, many, or a class for an expanded clone.

NA	few	TRBV5-4	TRBJ2-7	TGTGCCAGCAGCTTGGGGTGGGGGACCCACTACGAGCAGTACTTC	CASSLGWGTHYEQYF
NA	NA	TRBV27	TRBJ1-4	TGTGCCAGCAGTTTATCTACGGGAACTAATGAAAAACTGTTTTTT	CASSLSTGTNEKLFF
NA	NA	TRBV6-6	TRBJ2-7	TGTGCCAGCAGCGACAGCGCCTACGAGCAGTACTTC	CASSDSAYEQYF
NA	NA	TRBV7-8	TRBJ2-2	TGTGCCAGCAGTTGGGACATCGGTCCCGGGGAGCTGTTTTTT	CASSWDIGPGELFF
NA	NA	TRBV27	TRBJ1-1	TGTGCCAGCAGTTTGTGGGAAAACACTGAAGCTTTCTTT	CASSLWENTEAFF
NA	NA	TRBV7-8	TRBJ2-7	TGTGCCAGCAGCTTAGTTGTGGTTAGGCCCTCCTACGAGCAGTACTTC	CASSLVVVRPSYEQYF
NA	NA	TRBV7-6	TRBJ2-7	TGTGCCAGCAGCCCAGACAGGCTTAGTACGGACGAGCAGTACTTC	CASSPDRLSTDEQYF
TRBD1	NA	TRBV19	TRBJ2-7	TGTGCCAGTAGTATCAAGACAGGGGGCTTCAACGAGCAGTACTTC	CASSIKTGGFNEQYF
NA	NA	TRBV21-1	TRBJ2-7	TGTGCCAGCAGCCCCCGATACGAGCAGTACTTC	CASSPRYEQYF
NA	NA	TRBV4-2	TRBJ2-3	TGTGCCAGCAGCCAAGATCACCTCTCCGCAGATACGCAGTATTTT	CASSQDHLSADTQYF
NA	NA	TRBV6-5	TRBJ2-2	TGTGCCAGCAGTTACCTCACAGGGTCGTGGGCCGGGGAGCTGTTTTTT	CASSYLTGSWAGELFF
TRBD2	NA	TRBV19	TRBJ2-7	TGTGCCAGTAGTCCCAGCGGGAGCTCCTACGAGCAGTACTTC	CASSPSGSSYEQYF
TRBD1	NA	TRBV19	TRBJ1-5	TGTGCCAGTAGTACGCAGGGGGCATGGAATCAGCCCCAGCATTTT	CASSTQGAWNQPQHF
TRBD1	once	TRBV5-8	TRBJ1-1	TGTGCCAGCAGCTGGGGGACAGGGGGAGGTACTGAAGCTTTCTTT	CASSWGTGGGTEAFF
NA	NA	TRBV4-3	TRBJ2-2	TGCGCCAGCAGCCAAGATGTGGTACTAGGGCCGACCGGGGAGCTGTTTTTT	CASSQDVVLGPTGELFF
TRBD1	NA	TRBV28	TRBJ2-4	TGTGCCAGCAGTCCCCCCGGACAGGGAGGTCCTAGAGCCAAAAACATTCAGTACTTC	CASSPPGQGGPRAKNIQYF
NA	NA	TRBV19	TRBJ1-1	TGTGCCAGTAGTATAGATCAGGGCCGGACTGAAGCTTTCTTT	CASSIDQGRTEAFF
TRBD1	NA	TRBV7-8	TRBJ1-2	TGTGCCAGCAGCTTAGTTGGGGACCCGGACAGGGCCATCTATGGCTACACCTTC	CASSLVGDPDRAIYGYTF